This T cell receptor (beta chain) comes out of a study of cytomegalovirus exposure and HLA in healthy donors. Trimming removed 5 bases from V and 3 bases from J, with 14 bases in between. The CDR3 has 14 amino acids. CDR1 MNHEY and CDR2 SVGAGI come from the germline V gene. The PCR had 60 Vbeta and 13 Jbeta primers. The protocol was immunoSEQ multiplex PCR, while the TCRdb copy is restricted to in-frame clones and leaves out a portion. The sample gives roughly 100,000 clones, 83% of which show up once; 6.1% is in the top ten. The receptor's source is a man between 18 and 29 years old in good health and CMV-seronegative. The chain has TRBV6-5 and TRBJ2-7; perhaps TRBD2 as D (6 bases). Sequencing was done on a sample of PBMCs. The CDR3 protein is CASSESGRGYEQYF. CDR3 sequence (DNA): TGTGCCAGCAGTGAATCCGGGAGAGGCTACGAGCAGTACTTC.